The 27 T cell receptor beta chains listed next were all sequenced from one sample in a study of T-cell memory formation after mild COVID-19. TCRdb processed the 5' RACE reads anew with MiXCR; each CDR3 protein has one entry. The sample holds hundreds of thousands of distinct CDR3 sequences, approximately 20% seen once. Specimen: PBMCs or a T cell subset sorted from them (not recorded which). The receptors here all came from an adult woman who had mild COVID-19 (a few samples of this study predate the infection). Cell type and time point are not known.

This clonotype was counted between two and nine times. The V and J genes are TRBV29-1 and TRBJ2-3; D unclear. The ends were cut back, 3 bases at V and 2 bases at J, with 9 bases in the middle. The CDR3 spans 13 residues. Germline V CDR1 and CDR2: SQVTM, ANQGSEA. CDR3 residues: CSVDGTPTDTQYF. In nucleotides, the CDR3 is TGCAGCGTTGACGGAACGCCCACAGATACGCAGTATTTT.

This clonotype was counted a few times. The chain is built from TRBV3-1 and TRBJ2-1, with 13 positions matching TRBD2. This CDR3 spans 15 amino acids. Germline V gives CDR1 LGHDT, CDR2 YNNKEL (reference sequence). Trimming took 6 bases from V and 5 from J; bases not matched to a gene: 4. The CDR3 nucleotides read TGTGCCAGCAGACCAGGACTAGCGGGGGACAATGAGCAGTTCTTC. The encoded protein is CASRPGLAGDNEQFF.

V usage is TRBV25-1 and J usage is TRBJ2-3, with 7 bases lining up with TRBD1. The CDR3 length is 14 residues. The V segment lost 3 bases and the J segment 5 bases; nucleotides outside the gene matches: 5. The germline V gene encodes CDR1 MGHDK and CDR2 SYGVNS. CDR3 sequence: CASSDATGIDTQYF. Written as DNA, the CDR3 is TGTGCCAGCAGTGACGCGACAGGGATAGATACGCAGTATTTT.

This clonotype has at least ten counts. Here the CDR3 DNA reads TGCAGTGCCCCGGGAAGGACAGATACGCAGTATTTT. Amino acids: CSAPGRTDTQYF. This chain connects TRBV20-1 to TRBJ2-3, with D perhaps TRBD2 (5 bases). The CDR3 has 12 residues. V dropped 6 bases and J dropped 3 bases, with 10 bases sitting between them. Germline CDR1 is DFQATT and CDR2 is SNEGSKA (reference sequence).

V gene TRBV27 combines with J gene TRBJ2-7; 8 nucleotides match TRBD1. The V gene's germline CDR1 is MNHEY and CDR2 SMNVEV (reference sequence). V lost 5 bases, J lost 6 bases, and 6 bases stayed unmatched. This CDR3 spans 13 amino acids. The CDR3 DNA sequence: TGTGCCAGCAGTGAGTTGACAGGGGCCGAGCAGTACTTC. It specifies CASSELTGAEQYF.

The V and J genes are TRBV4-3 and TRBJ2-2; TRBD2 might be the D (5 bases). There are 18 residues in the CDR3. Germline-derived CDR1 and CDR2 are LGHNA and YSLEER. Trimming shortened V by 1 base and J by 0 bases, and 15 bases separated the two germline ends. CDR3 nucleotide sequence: TGCGCCAGCAGCCAAGGAGTCGGGGTAGAACCGAACACCGGGGAGCTGTTTTTT. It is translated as CASSQGVGVEPNTGELFF.

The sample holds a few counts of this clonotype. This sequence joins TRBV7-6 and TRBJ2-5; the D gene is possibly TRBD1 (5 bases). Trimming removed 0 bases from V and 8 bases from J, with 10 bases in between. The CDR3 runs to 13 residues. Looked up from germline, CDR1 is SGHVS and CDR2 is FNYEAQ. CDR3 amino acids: CASSLALGATQYF. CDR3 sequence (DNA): TGTGCCAGCAGCTTAGCCCTAGGGGCCACCCAGTACTTC.

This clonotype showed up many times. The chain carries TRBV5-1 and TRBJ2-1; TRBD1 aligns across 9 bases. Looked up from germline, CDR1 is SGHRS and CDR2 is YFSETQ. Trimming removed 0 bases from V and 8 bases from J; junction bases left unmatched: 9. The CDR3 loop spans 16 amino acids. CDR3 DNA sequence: TGCGCCAGCAGCTTGGCGGGACAGGGAGGAGTAGATGAGCAGTTCTTC. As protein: CASSLAGQGGVDEQFF.

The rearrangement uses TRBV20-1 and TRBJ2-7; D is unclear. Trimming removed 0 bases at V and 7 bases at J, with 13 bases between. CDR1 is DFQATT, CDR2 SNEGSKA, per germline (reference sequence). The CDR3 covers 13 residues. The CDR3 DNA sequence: TGCAGTGCTAGAGATGGATTTAGCCCAGAGCAGTACTTC. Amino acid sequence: CSARDGFSPEQYF.

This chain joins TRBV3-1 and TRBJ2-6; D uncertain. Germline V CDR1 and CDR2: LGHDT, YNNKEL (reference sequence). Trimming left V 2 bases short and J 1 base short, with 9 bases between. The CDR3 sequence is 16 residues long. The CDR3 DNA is TGTGCCAGCAGCCAATATTCGCAGTCTGGGGCCAACGTCCTGACTTTC. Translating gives CASSQYSQSGANVLTF.

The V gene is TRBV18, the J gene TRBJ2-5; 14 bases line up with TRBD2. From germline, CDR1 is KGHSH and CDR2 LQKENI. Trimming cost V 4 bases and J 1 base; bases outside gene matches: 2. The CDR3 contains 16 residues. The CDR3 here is CASSRTSGGSQETQYF. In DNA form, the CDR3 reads TGTGCCAGCTCACGGACTAGCGGGGGGTCCCAAGAGACCCAGTACTTC.

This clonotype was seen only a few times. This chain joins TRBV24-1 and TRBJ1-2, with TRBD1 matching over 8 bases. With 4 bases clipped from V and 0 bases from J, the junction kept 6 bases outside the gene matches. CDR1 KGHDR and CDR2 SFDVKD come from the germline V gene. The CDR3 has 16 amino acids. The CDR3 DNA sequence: TGTGCCACCAGTGACGAGGGACAGGACTCTAACTATGGCTACACCTTC. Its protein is CATSDEGQDSNYGYTF.

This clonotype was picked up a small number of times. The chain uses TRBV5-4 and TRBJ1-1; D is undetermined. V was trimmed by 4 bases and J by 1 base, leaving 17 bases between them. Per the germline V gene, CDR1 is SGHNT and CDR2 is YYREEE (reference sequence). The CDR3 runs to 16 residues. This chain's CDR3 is CASSLTDFPKNTEAFF. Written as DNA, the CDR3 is TGTGCCAGCAGCCTAACAGATTTCCCCAAGAACACTGAAGCTTTCTTT. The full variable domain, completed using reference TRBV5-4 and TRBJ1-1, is ETGVTQSPTHLIKTRGQQVTLRCSSQSGHNTVSWYQQALGQGPQFIFQYYREEENGRGNFPPRFSGLQFPNYSSELNVNALELDDSALYLCASSLTDFPKNTEAFFGQGTRLTVV.

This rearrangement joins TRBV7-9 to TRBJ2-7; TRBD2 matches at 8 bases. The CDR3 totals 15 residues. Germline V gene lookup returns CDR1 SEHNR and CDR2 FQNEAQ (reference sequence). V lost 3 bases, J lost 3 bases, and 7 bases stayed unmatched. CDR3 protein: CASSFGLAQVYEQYF. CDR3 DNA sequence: TGTGCCAGCAGCTTCGGACTAGCCCAGGTCTACGAGCAGTACTTC.

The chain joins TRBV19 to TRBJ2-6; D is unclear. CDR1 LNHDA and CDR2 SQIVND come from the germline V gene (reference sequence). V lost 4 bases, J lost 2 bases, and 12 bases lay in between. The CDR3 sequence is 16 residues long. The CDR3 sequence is CASSTEHRPGANVLTF. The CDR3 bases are TGTGCCAGTAGTACCGAACATCGGCCTGGGGCCAACGTCCTGACTTTC.

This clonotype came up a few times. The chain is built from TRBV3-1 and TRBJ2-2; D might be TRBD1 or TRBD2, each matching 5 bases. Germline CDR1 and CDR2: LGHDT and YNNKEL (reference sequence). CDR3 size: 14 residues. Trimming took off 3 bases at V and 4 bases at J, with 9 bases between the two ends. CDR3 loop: CASSHTGPTGELFF. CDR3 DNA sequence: TGTGCCAGCAGCCACACGGGGCCCACCGGGGAGCTGTTTTTT.

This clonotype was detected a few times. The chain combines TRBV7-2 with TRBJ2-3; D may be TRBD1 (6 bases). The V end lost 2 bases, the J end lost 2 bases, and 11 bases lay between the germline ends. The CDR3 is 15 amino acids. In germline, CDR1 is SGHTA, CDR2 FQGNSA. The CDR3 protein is CASSLNRAITDTQYF. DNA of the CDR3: TGTGCCAGCAGCTTAAACAGGGCGATCACAGATACGCAGTATTTT.

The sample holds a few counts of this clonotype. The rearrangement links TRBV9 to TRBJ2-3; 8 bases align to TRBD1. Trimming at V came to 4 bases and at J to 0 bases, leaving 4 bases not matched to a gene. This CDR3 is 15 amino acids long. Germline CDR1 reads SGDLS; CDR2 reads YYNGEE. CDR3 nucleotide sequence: TGTGCCAGCAGCTCAGGGGGCACTAGCACAGATACGCAGTATTTT. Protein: CASSSGGTSTDTQYF.

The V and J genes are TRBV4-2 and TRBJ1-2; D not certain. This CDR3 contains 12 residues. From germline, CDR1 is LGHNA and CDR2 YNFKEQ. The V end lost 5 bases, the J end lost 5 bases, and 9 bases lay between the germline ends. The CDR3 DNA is TGTGCCAGCAGCTCGGACCGGTATGGCTACACCTTC. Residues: CASSSDRYGYTF.

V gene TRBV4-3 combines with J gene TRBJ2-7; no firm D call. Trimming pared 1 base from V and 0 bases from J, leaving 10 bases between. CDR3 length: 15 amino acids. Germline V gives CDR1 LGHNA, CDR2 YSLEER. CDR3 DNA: TGCGCCAGCAGCCAAGGGGTACGGTCCTCCTACGAGCAGTACTTC. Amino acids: CASSQGVRSSYEQYF.

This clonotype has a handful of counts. The DNA of the CDR3 is TGTGCCACCAGCAGATCGGGGATCTCCTACGAGCAGTACTTC. It specifies CATSRSGISYEQYF. The rearrangement links TRBV15 to TRBJ2-7; D is perhaps TRBD2 (5 bases). Trimming left V 2 bases short and J 0 bases short, with 8 bases between. Germline V lookup: CDR1 LNHNV, CDR2 YYDKDF (reference sequence). The CDR3 sequence is 14 residues long.

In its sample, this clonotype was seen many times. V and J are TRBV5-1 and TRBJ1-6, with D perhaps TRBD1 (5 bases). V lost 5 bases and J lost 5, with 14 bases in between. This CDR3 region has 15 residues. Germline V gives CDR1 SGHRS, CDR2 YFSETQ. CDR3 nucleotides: TGCGCCAGCAGTCCCGATGGGGGGAATAATTCACCCCTCCACTTT. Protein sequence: CASSPDGGNNSPLHF.

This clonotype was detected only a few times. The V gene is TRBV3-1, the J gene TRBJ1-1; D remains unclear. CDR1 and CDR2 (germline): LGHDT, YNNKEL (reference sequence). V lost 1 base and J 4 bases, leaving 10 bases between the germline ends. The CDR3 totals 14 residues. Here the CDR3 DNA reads TGTGCCAGCAGCCAAGTGGGAGGGTCCACTGAAGCTTTCTTT. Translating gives CASSQVGGSTEAFF.

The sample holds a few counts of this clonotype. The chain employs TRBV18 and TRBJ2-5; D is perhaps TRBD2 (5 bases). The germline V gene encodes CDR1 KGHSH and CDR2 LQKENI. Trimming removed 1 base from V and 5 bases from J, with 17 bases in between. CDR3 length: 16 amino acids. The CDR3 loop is CASSPLGAGPLETQYF. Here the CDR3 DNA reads TGTGCCAGCTCACCACTCGGCGCGGGCCCTCTGGAGACCCAGTACTTC.

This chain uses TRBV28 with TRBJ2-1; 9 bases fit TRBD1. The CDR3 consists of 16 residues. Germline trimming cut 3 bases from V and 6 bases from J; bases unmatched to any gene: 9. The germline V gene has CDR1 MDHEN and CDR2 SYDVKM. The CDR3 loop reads CASSLSGTGSSNEQFF. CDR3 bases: TGTGCCAGCAGTTTGTCCGGGACAGGGTCTAGCAATGAGCAGTTCTTC.

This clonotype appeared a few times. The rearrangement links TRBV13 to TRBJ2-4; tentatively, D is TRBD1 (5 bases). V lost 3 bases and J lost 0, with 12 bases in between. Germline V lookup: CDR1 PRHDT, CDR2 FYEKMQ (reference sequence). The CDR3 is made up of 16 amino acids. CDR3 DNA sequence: TGTGCCAGCAGCTTTAGACAGTCCGCAGCCAAAAACATTCAGTACTTC. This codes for CASSFRQSAAKNIQYF.

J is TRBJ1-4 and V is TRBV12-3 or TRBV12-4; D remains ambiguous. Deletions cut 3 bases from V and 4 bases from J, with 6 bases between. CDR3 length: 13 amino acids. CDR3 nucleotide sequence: TGTGCCAGCAGTTTCGGGGTTAATGAAAAACTGTTTTTT. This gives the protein CASSFGVNEKLFF.